These T cell receptor beta chains were read from a single sample in a study of T cells after yellow fever vaccination. TCRdb used MiXCR to reprocess the 5' RACE reads, holding one entry per CDR3 protein. The table includes roughly 310,000 distinct CDR3 sequences, 8.7% detected once. The specimen was PBMCs, collected on the day of the first yellow fever vaccination. Receptors originate from a man in his late teens or twenties who received the YFV17D yellow fever vaccine. CDR3s include the opening cysteine and the closing phenylalanine or tryptophan. The order of the fields is clone size, D gene, J gene, V gene, CDR3 DNA, CDR3 protein. The D gene is left open where the match is weak. Some rows have no size entry. The others give once, few or many, or a class for an expanded clone.

size: -
D: -
J: TRBJ1-3
V: TRBV6-2/TRBV6-3
DNA: TGTGCCAGCAGTTACTCGATGGCGTCTGGAAACACCATATATTTT
CDR3: CASSYSMASGNTIYF

size: -
D: -
J: TRBJ2-7
V: TRBV20-1
DNA: TGCAGTGGAGAAGAGGCGGGGAGCTCCTACGAGCAGTACTTC
CDR3: CSGEEAGSSYEQYF

size: few
D: -
J: TRBJ2-1
V: TRBV18
DNA: TGTGCCAGCTCACCACCGTCTAGTGCGATAAATGAGCAGTTCTTC
CDR3: CASSPPSSAINEQFF

size: -
D: -
J: TRBJ1-2
V: TRBV4-2
DNA: TGTGCCAGCAGCCAATCTATGGGGCAGCCCGATGGCTACACCTTC
CDR3: CASSQSMGQPDGYTF

size: -
D: -
J: TRBJ1-2
V: TRBV6-5
DNA: TGTGCCAGCAGTTACGAGAGGGGATCAACTGGCTACACCTTC
CDR3: CASSYERGSTGYTF

size: -
D: -
J: TRBJ1-1
V: TRBV5-1
DNA: TGCGCCAGCACCCTCGGGGAGGAAATGAACACTGAAGCTTTCTTT
CDR3: CASTLGEEMNTEAFF

size: few
D: -
J: TRBJ2-3
V: TRBV5-1
DNA: TGCGCCAGCAGGCAATTCCCTAGCACAGATACGCAGTATTTT
CDR3: CASRQFPSTDTQYF

size: -
D: TRBD1
J: TRBJ2-5
V: TRBV4-1
DNA: TGCGCCAGCAGCCACCCGGGACAGGGAGAAGAGACCCAGTACTTC
CDR3: CASSHPGQGEETQYF

size: few
D: -
J: TRBJ2-5
V: TRBV7-2
DNA: TGTGCCAGCAGCTTAGACCCCCGAAGGAGGGGGGAGACCCAGTACTTC
CDR3: CASSLDPRRRGETQYF

size: few
D: -
J: TRBJ2-3
V: TRBV25-1
DNA: TGTGCCAGCAGTGAATCCCCCAACGCTTATACGCAGTATTTT
CDR3: CASSESPNAYTQYF

size: few
D: TRBD2
J: TRBJ2-3
V: TRBV24-1
DNA: TGTGCCACCAGTGATCTCGGGGGGGGCTCCACAGATACGCAGTATTTT
CDR3: CATSDLGGGSTDTQYF

size: -
D: TRBD2
J: TRBJ2-3
V: TRBV30
DNA: TGTGCCTGGGAAACTAGCGGGGGATACACAGATACGCAGTATTTT
CDR3: CAWETSGGYTDTQYF

size: -
D: TRBD2
J: TRBJ2-5
V: TRBV4-2
DNA: TGTGCCAGCAGCCCGATAGCGGGGGCGGGAGAGACCCAGTACTTC
CDR3: CASSPIAGAGETQYF

size: medium-sized
D: -
J: TRBJ2-3
V: TRBV5-1
DNA: TGCGCCAGCAGCCCGGGGCCAGATACGCAGTATTTT
CDR3: CASSPGPDTQYF

size: few
D: TRBD2
J: TRBJ2-3
V: TRBV4-1
DNA: TGCGCCAGCAGCCAGCCCTGGGGGGGTCGGAAAGATACGCAGTATTTT
CDR3: CASSQPWGGRKDTQYF

size: many
D: TRBD1
J: TRBJ1-3
V: TRBV6-2/TRBV6-3
DNA: TGTGCCAGCAGTTCGCCGGACAGGGGAAACACCATATATTTT
CDR3: CASSSPDRGNTIYF

size: -
D: -
J: TRBJ2-5
V: TRBV6-1
DNA: TGTGCCAGCTCGACTTGGGAGACCCAGTACTTC
CDR3: CASSTWETQYF

size: -
D: -
J: TRBJ1-1
V: TRBV25-1
DNA: TGTGCCAGCAGTGTCCAGCAGAACACTGAAGCTTTCTTT
CDR3: CASSVQQNTEAFF

size: few
D: -
J: TRBJ2-1
V: TRBV5-1
DNA: TGCGCCAGCAGCCAGGACCCTAGGGGGGCCTACAATGAGCAGTTCTTC
CDR3: CASSQDPRGAYNEQFF

size: many
D: -
J: TRBJ1-5
V: TRBV7-8
DNA: TGTGCCAGCAGCGGAAGGGGAGATCAGCCCCAGCATTTT
CDR3: CASSGRGDQPQHF

size: -
D: TRBD1
J: TRBJ2-6
V: TRBV10-3
DNA: TGTGCCATCAGTGAGTCGGACAGGTCTGGGGCCAACGTCCTGACTTTC
CDR3: CAISESDRSGANVLTF

size: -
D: TRBD1
J: TRBJ1-2
V: TRBV4-2
DNA: TGTGCCAGCAGCGGCCGGGACAGCTTCTATGGCTACACCTTC
CDR3: CASSGRDSFYGYTF

size: -
D: TRBD2
J: TRBJ2-1
V: TRBV6-5
DNA: TGTGCCAGCAGTTACCCCGCGTTAGCGGGTAGCTCCTACAATGAGCAGTTCTTC
CDR3: CASSYPALAGSSYNEQFF

size: many
D: -
J: TRBJ1-6
V: TRBV12-3/TRBV12-4
DNA: TGTGCCAGCAGTTATAGGGGGGCGGATTCACCCCTCCACTTT
CDR3: CASSYRGADSPLHF

size: many
D: TRBD2
J: TRBJ2-1
V: TRBV6-2/TRBV6-3
DNA: TGTGCCAGCAGTTACCTCGGGCTAGCGGGGGTTCTTTACAATGAGCAGTTCTTC
CDR3: CASSYLGLAGVLYNEQFF

size: few
D: -
J: TRBJ2-7
V: TRBV18
DNA: TGTGCCAGCTCACCCGTAAGGGGCTCCTACGAGCAGTACTTC
CDR3: CASSPVRGSYEQYF

size: -
D: -
J: TRBJ2-1
V: TRBV20-1
DNA: TGCAGTGCTAGTGAGGGCCACTACAATGAGCAGTTCTTC
CDR3: CSASEGHYNEQFF

size: -
D: -
J: TRBJ2-3
V: TRBV20-1
DNA: TGCAGTGCTCCCGGGGGCGGGGGCCACACGGATACGCAGTATTTT
CDR3: CSAPGGGGHTDTQYF

size: -
D: TRBD2
J: TRBJ2-2
V: TRBV4-3
DNA: TGCGCCAGCAGCCCACGGGGGGATAACACCGGGGAGCTGTTTTTT
CDR3: CASSPRGDNTGELFF

size: -
D: -
J: TRBJ2-7
V: TRBV5-6
DNA: TGTGCCAGCAGCTTGGTCGCCTACGAGCAGTACTTC
CDR3: CASSLVAYEQYF

size: -
D: -
J: TRBJ2-7
V: TRBV20-1
DNA: TGCAGTGCTAGTCTGTCCGGATCAGACACCTACGAGCAGTACTTC
CDR3: CSASLSGSDTYEQYF

size: -
D: -
J: TRBJ2-3
V: TRBV5-1
DNA: TGCGCCAGCAGCCCCCGGCAGAGTTCCGATACGCAGTATTTT
CDR3: CASSPRQSSDTQYF

size: -
D: TRBD1
J: TRBJ1-5
V: TRBV12-3/TRBV12-4
DNA: TGTGCCAGCGGATCTTGGACAGGGATTCAGCCCCAGCATTTT
CDR3: CASGSWTGIQPQHF

size: few
D: TRBD1
J: TRBJ1-2
V: TRBV6-1
DNA: TGTGCCAGCAGACCCGGGGACAGGGGACCATATGGCTACACCTTC
CDR3: CASRPGDRGPYGYTF

size: few
D: -
J: TRBJ1-1
V: TRBV30
DNA: TGTGCCTGGAGTTCCGATGACCTGAACACTGAAGCTTTCTTT
CDR3: CAWSSDDLNTEAFF

size: -
D: TRBD1
J: TRBJ1-1
V: TRBV29-1
DNA: TGCAGCGTTGAAGTAGGAGGACAGGACTCGGAAGCTTTCTTT
CDR3: CSVEVGGQDSEAFF

size: -
D: -
J: TRBJ1-2
V: TRBV6-1
DNA: TGTGCCAGCTCTTGGGAGGGAAACTATGGCTACACCTTC
CDR3: CASSWEGNYGYTF

size: -
D: -
J: TRBJ1-1
V: TRBV6-5
DNA: TGTGCCAGCAGTTATAAGGCGGGCGCAGGCACTGAAGCTTTCTTT
CDR3: CASSYKAGAGTEAFF

size: many
D: -
J: TRBJ1-6
V: TRBV7-8
DNA: TGTGCCAGCAGCTCCCAAAATTACCGGGCAACGGGGCCCCTCCACTTT
CDR3: CASSSQNYRATGPLHF

size: few
D: TRBD1
J: TRBJ2-3
V: TRBV20-1
DNA: TGCAGTGCTAGTATTGGGACAGGGGGCACAGATACGCAGTATTTT
CDR3: CSASIGTGGTDTQYF

size: many
D: TRBD2
J: TRBJ2-7
V: TRBV10-3
DNA: TGTGCCATCAGTGCCGGGACTAGCGGACTGGGGGAGCAGTACTTC
CDR3: CAISAGTSGLGEQYF

size: few
D: -
J: TRBJ2-1
V: TRBV30
DNA: TGTGCCTGGACTCCGGGTCATGCATACAATGAGCAGTTCTTC
CDR3: CAWTPGHAYNEQFF

size: few
D: TRBD1
J: TRBJ2-2
V: TRBV12-3/TRBV12-4
DNA: TGTGCCAGCAGTTTAAATTTTGGGACAGGGAACACCGGGGAGCTGTTTTTT
CDR3: CASSLNFGTGNTGELFF

size: few
D: -
J: TRBJ1-2
V: TRBV18
DNA: TGTGCCAGCTCACACGAACCGATCGGGGAGCCCACCTTC
CDR3: CASSHEPIGEPTF

size: many
D: -
J: TRBJ1-2
V: TRBV5-1
DNA: TGCGCCAGCAGCTCGACACTCATAAGCTACACCTTC
CDR3: CASSSTLISYTF

size: -
D: -
J: TRBJ1-1
V: TRBV5-4
DNA: TGTGCCAGCAGCTTGGTTGGGAGGTGGCAGGGAGGGAACACTGAAGCTTTCTTT
CDR3: CASSLVGRWQGGNTEAFF